Listed below are T cell receptor beta chains from one sample, sequenced in a study of shared T cell receptors in the human thymus. Here immunoSEQ multiplex PCR was the method, and the copy in TCRdb shows in-frame clones only, minus some. The table records 630,000 or so clones, over 75% of them present only once. These data were also reused for a study on human thymus T cells.

Specimen: thymocytes. Receptors originate from a boy under three years old with a congenital heart defect. CDR3s include the opening cysteine and the closing phenylalanine or tryptophan. D genes are given only for firm matches.

CDR3: CASSLIAGGLTNEQFF; J: TRBJ2-1; V: TRBV13; D: TRBD2
CDR3: CASSLALRHPEHNQETQYF; J: TRBJ2-5; V: TRBV5-1; D: NA
CDR3: CASSFLASYEQYF; J: TRBJ2-7; V: TRBV11-3; D: NA
CDR3: CASSFSAGQGRAGYTF; J: TRBJ1-2; V: TRBV5-6; D: TRBD1
CDR3: CASSELAGLNNEQFF; J: TRBJ2-1; V: TRBV25-1; D: TRBD2
CDR3: CASSQIQGRVTDTQYF; J: TRBJ2-3; V: TRBV4-3; D: NA
CDR3: CASSITYRGGETQYF; J: TRBJ2-5; V: TRBV6-5; D: NA
CDR3: CASGLVTAAGGKETQYF; J: TRBJ2-5; V: TRBV12-5; D: TRBD2
CDR3: CASRGVKSGNQPQHF; J: TRBJ1-5; V: TRBV6-1; D: NA
CDR3: CASSLELAGVRGETQYF; J: TRBJ2-5; V: TRBV5-1; D: TRBD2
CDR3: CASSYRGRTKDTEAFF; J: TRBJ1-1; V: TRBV6-6; D: NA
CDR3: CASSLSSGSLKELGELFF; J: TRBJ2-2; V: TRBV27; D: TRBD2
CDR3: CASSQGGRDSTDTQYF; J: TRBJ2-3; V: TRBV4-1; D: NA
CDR3: CASSLTRQGNSPLHF; J: TRBJ1-6; V: TRBV5-6; D: TRBD1
CDR3: CASSLNRARTSQYF; J: TRBJ2-5; V: TRBV28; D: NA
CDR3: CASSPGRGGPYEQYF; J: TRBJ2-7; V: TRBV5-4; D: TRBD2
CDR3: CAWSVLPSSGNTIYF; J: TRBJ1-3; V: TRBV30; D: NA
CDR3: CASSFGGGAGQPQHF; J: TRBJ1-5; V: TRBV2; D: NA
CDR3: CASSDSRYPDGEQFF; J: TRBJ2-1; V: TRBV6-4; D: NA
CDR3: CASRTRTGSGNTIYF; J: TRBJ1-3; V: TRBV2; D: TRBD1
CDR3: CASSQDDRRDFGHNEQFF; J: TRBJ2-1; V: TRBV4-3; D: NA
CDR3: CASNPGQAYHSNQPQHF; J: TRBJ1-5; V: TRBV2; D: TRBD1
CDR3: CASSVEDSPPDEQFF; J: TRBJ2-1; V: TRBV9; D: NA
CDR3: CASSLVSGGRTGELFF; J: TRBJ2-2; V: TRBV11-2; D: TRBD2
CDR3: CASSPRLGQGKYEQYF; J: TRBJ2-7; V: TRBV11-3; D: TRBD1
CDR3: CASSQDPTTGTNYGYTF; J: TRBJ1-2; V: TRBV4-1; D: NA
CDR3: CAWQPGGENQPQHF; J: TRBJ1-5; V: TRBV30; D: NA
CDR3: CASSLESGGDTEAFF; J: TRBJ1-1; V: TRBV5-4; D: NA
CDR3: CASSQDSGNRANTEAFF; J: TRBJ1-1; V: TRBV4-3; D: NA
CDR3: CAISDSSDFQETQYF; J: TRBJ2-5; V: TRBV10-3; D: NA
CDR3: CASSSNNQPQHF; J: TRBJ1-5; V: TRBV7-8; D: NA
CDR3: CASSAEGDNYYNEQFF; J: TRBJ2-1; V: TRBV5-6; D: NA
CDR3: CASSLQDEQYF; J: TRBJ2-7; V: TRBV5-4; D: NA
CDR3: CASSLALLPPGLAGGPVVDTQYF; J: TRBJ2-3; V: TRBV28; D: TRBD2
CDR3: CASSQIPSGEKLFF; J: TRBJ1-4; V: TRBV4-1; D: NA
CDR3: CASRWGQGRDQETQYF; J: TRBJ2-5; V: TRBV11-2; D: TRBD1
CDR3: CASSPGGTEAFF; J: TRBJ1-1; V: TRBV14; D: NA
CDR3: CASSTGLAGPIGYSYEQYF; J: TRBJ2-7; V: TRBV10-2; D: TRBD2
CDR3: CASSISPTGRLAEAFF; J: TRBJ1-1; V: TRBV19; D: NA
CDR3: CASSGTVRQFNYGYTF; J: TRBJ1-2; V: TRBV28; D: TRBD1
CDR3: CASSSGQTTDTQYF; J: TRBJ2-3; V: TRBV28; D: NA
CDR3: CASSPRTSGATGELFF; J: TRBJ2-2; V: TRBV4-1; D: TRBD2
CDR3: CASSQSLRASTRETQYF; J: TRBJ2-5; V: TRBV4-3; D: NA
CDR3: CASSSAPTRGKTQYF; J: TRBJ2-5; V: TRBV5-8; D: NA
CDR3: CASSLTSEINGELFF; J: TRBJ2-2; V: TRBV7-6; D: TRBD2
CDR3: CASSPRPQGGPHLNTEAFF; J: TRBJ1-1; V: TRBV11-2; D: TRBD1
CDR3: CASTTADRAKGFSYEQYF; J: TRBJ2-7; V: TRBV27; D: TRBD1
CDR3: CASSVRDRDSYEQYF; J: TRBJ2-7; V: TRBV9; D: TRBD1
CDR3: CASSVGRGADTQYF; J: TRBJ2-3; V: TRBV9; D: NA
CDR3: CATSATGTASYEQYF; J: TRBJ2-7; V: TRBV15; D: TRBD1
CDR3: CASSQDLRGHEQYF; J: TRBJ2-7; V: TRBV4-1; D: NA
CDR3: CASSTGQNNQPQHF; J: TRBJ1-5; V: TRBV7-8; D: NA
CDR3: CASSLGGQGAISDEKLFF; J: TRBJ1-4; V: TRBV5-1; D: TRBD1
CDR3: CASSQQGRDEQFF; J: TRBJ2-1; V: TRBV4-3; D: NA